A selection of T cell receptor beta chains follows, all from one sample in a study of lymphopenia after photon versus proton radiotherapy. The data were produced by immunoSEQ multiplex PCR, yet TCRdb's version contains in-frame clones alone and is incomplete. This sample has about 53,000 clones, with about 83% found just once. The sequencing here drew on peripheral blood, taken from a patient treated with photon-based radiotherapy. These receptor sequences come from a man aged 45-60 years with gastric cancer. Both conserved end residues are part of each CDR3. D genes are given only for firm matches. Expanded clones get a size class; other rows say once, few or many, or leave the size out.

clone_size,v_call,j_call,d_call,cdr3_nt,cdr3_aa
-,TRBV7-9,TRBJ2-3,TRBD1,TGTGCCAGCAGGCCGACAGGGGGTGTAGATACGCAGTATTTT,CASRPTGGVDTQYF
once,TRBV6-6,TRBJ1-4,-,TGTGCCAGCAGTTACTCTGAAAAACTGTTTTTT,CASSYSEKLFF
-,TRBV2,TRBJ2-7,-,TGTGCCAGCACTGACTCCCCAGCCTACGAGCAGTACTTC,CASTDSPAYEQYF
-,TRBV2,TRBJ1-1,-,TGTGCCAGCAGGGGGTTTCGGTACACTGAAGCTTTCTTT,CASRGFRYTEAFF
-,TRBV15,TRBJ2-2,TRBD2,TGTGCCACCAGTCTAGCGGGAGGAGGCACCGGGGAGCTGTTTTTT,CATSLAGGGTGELFF
once,TRBV5-6,TRBJ1-1,-,TGTGCCAGCAGCTGGGGGCCCACAGCGTTCATGAACACTGAAGCTTTCTTT,CASSWGPTAFMNTEAFF
once,TRBV6-5,TRBJ1-4,TRBD1,TGTGCCAGCAGACGGACAGGGAGGGAAAAACTGTTTTTT,CASRRTGREKLFF
-,TRBV11-2,TRBJ2-2,TRBD2,TGTGCCAGCAGCTTGAGCGGGATGAGCGGGGAGCTGTTTTTT,CASSLSGMSGELFF
-,TRBV6-6,TRBJ1-2,-,TGTGCCAGCAGTTCCACGAGCCAGTCCTATGGCTACACCTTC,CASSSTSQSYGYTF
-,TRBV6-5,TRBJ2-1,TRBD1,TGTGCCAGCAGTTACTTGGGACAGGGGTTCAATGAGCAGTTCTTC,CASSYLGQGFNEQFF
-,TRBV4-1,TRBJ2-7,-,TGCGCCAGCAGCCCACCGGGGTGGAGTTCCTCTTACGAGCAGTACTTC,CASSPPGWSSSYEQYF
-,TRBV27,TRBJ2-3,TRBD1,TGTGCCAGCAAATCACAGGGGATGATAGATACGCAGTATTTT,CASKSQGMIDTQYF
-,TRBV30,TRBJ1-1,-,TGTGCCTGGAATCCCGGGAGGGGAAACACTGAAGCTTTCTTT,CAWNPGRGNTEAFF
-,TRBV7-3,TRBJ2-7,-,TGTGCCAGCAGCCCGGGGGGGACAGGTACCTACGAGCAGTACTTC,CASSPGGTGTYEQYF
-,TRBV6-5,TRBJ2-7,-,TGTGCCAGCAGTTACTCGGTGGTCGACGAGCAGTACTTC,CASSYSVVDEQYF
-,TRBV5-4,TRBJ2-7,TRBD1,TGTGCCAGCAGCCCGGGACAGGGAGGGCAGTACTTC,CASSPGQGGQYF
few,TRBV7-2,TRBJ1-2,-,TGTGCCAGCAGCTTAGACGGAGGCAGTGGCTACACCTTC,CASSLDGGSGYTF